The 9 T cell receptor beta chains below all came from one sample that was sequenced in a study of blood T cell repertoires in COVID-19. The method was immunoSEQ multiplex PCR; TCRdb's version includes in-frame clones alone and lacks a portion of them. The repertoire holds tens of thousands of clones, with roughly 84% as singletons. The sample comprised peripheral blood. The receptors derive from a human donor with active COVID-19. The donor label of this sample is uncertain.

This clone was picked up one time. This sequence joins TRBV7-2 and TRBJ1-5; D is perhaps TRBD1 (6 bases). V lost 4 bases, J lost 0 bases, and 10 bases lay in between. CDR1 is SGHTA and CDR2 is FQGNSA in the germline V gene. The CDR3 loop spans 15 amino acids. CDR3 sequence: CASSSQGYSNQPQHF. The CDR3 DNA is TGTGCCAGCAGCTCACAGGGTTATAGCAATCAGCCCCAGCATTTT.

This clone was seen a handful of times. The chain links TRBV5-4 to TRBJ1-6; D is uncertain. The CDR3 runs 15 residues. The germline CDR1 and CDR2 sequences are SGHNT and YYREEE (reference sequence). Trimming removed 1 base from V and 8 bases from J, with 13 bases in between. The CDR3 DNA reads TGTGCCAGCAGCTTGAGGCGGGAGGTGTATTCACCCCTCCACTTT. This codes for CASSLRREVYSPLHF.

For the CDR3, the DNA is TGCGCCAGCAGCGCCGGACTAGCGGGGAGCTACAATGAGCAGTTCTTC. Its protein is CASSAGLAGSYNEQFF. The J gene is TRBJ2-1, the V gene TRBV5-1, with 12 bases matching TRBD2. Unmatched junction bases numbered 5, after V lost 4 bases and J lost 3 bases. Germline V gives CDR1 SGHRS, CDR2 YFSETQ. This CDR3 has 16 amino acids.

The chain joins TRBV12-3 or TRBV12-4 to TRBJ2-3, with D uncertain. CDR3 length: 13 residues. Trimming took 3 bases from V and 4 from J, leaving 8 bases between them. In DNA form, the CDR3 reads TGTGCCAGCAGTTTCAATTTTGCAGATACGCAGTATTTT. Amino acids: CASSFNFADTQYF.

This chain connects TRBV12-3 or TRBV12-4 to TRBJ2-7; 7 positions match TRBD2. Trimming at V came to 3 bases and at J to 9 bases, leaving 2 bases not matched to a gene. The CDR3 is 11 residues long. CDR3 residues: CASSFGGGQYF. The CDR3 bases are TGTGCCAGCAGTTTTGGGGGGGGGCAGTACTTC.

Details on this clone: A junction end diverges from the germline sequence, so it may reflect a read error. The chain is built from TRBV4-1 and TRBJ2-6, with a tentative D call TRBD1 (6 bases). Per germline, CDR1 MGHRA and CDR2 YSYEKL. The CDR3 extends over 16 amino acids. In DNA, the CDR3 is TGCGCCAGCAGCCAAGGCAGGTCGTCAGGGGTCAACGTCCTGACTTTC. Translating it yields CASSQGRSSGVNVLTF.

This chain joins TRBV27 and TRBJ2-3; no reliable D call. CDR3 size: 15 residues. V shed 5 bases and J shed 4 bases, with 16 bases lying between them. From germline, CDR1 is MNHEY and CDR2 SMNVEV (reference sequence). The CDR3 region has the DNA TGTGCCAGCAGTCTTCCCTCCGGTTCGCCAGATACGCAGTATTTT. Residues: CASSLPSGSPDTQYF.

V gene TRBV13 combines with J gene TRBJ2-7; the match to TRBD1 covers 7 bases. The CDR3 has 15 amino acids. With V trimmed by 3 bases and J by 2 bases, 7 bases remained unmatched. Germline assignment: CDR1 PRHDT and CDR2 FYEKMQ (reference sequence). The CDR3 reads CASSFNRGSAYEQYF. As DNA, the CDR3 is TGTGCCAGCAGCTTCAACAGGGGAAGTGCCTACGAGCAGTACTTC. Using reference TRBV13 and TRBJ2-7 for the parts outside the CDR3, the full variable domain is AAGVIQSPRHLIKEKRETATLKCYPIPRHDTVYWYQQGPGQDPQFLISFYEKMQSDKGSIPDRFSAQQFSDYHSELNMSSLELGDSALYFCASSFNRGSAYEQYFGPGTRLTVT.

The table lists this clone with a count of one. The chain has TRBV6-5 and TRBJ2-3; 8 nucleotides match TRBD2. The CDR3 loop spans 14 amino acids. The J segment lost 4 bases and the V segment lost 6 bases, leaving 6 bases of the junction unmatched. Germline V gene sequence: CDR1 MNHEY, CDR2 SVGAGI. CDR3 bases: TGTGCCAGCAGCCCCGGGGGGGCGGCAGATACGCAGTATTTT. Protein: CASSPGGAADTQYF.